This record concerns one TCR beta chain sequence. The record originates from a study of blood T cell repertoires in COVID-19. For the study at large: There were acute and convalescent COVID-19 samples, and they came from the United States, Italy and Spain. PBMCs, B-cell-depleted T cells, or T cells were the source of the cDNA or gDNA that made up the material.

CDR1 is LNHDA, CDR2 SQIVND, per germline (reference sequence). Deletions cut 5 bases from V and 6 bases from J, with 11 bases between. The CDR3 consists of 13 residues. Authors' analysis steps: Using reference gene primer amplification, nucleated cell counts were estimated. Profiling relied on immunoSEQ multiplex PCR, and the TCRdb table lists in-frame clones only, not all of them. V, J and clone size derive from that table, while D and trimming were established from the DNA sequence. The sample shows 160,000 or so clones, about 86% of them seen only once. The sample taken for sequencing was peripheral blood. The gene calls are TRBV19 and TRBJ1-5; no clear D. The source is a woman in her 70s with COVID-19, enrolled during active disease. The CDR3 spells CASSFRVTQPQHF. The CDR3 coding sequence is TGTGCCAGTAGTTTCCGGGTCACTCAGCCCCAGCATTTT.